These 12 T cell receptor beta chains originate from one sample sequenced in a study of T-cell reconstitution after alpha-beta-depleted transplantation in children. The authors prepared the TCRbeta library with unique molecular identifiers. TCRdb reprocessed the PCR reads with MiXCR, giving one entry per CDR3 protein. In the table there are roughly 790,000 distinct CDR3 sequences, around 17% of which are singletons. This specimen consisted of PBMCs, mostly from graft donor cells, obtained 360 days after TCRalphabeta/CD19-depleted stem cell transplant. The receptors come from a male patient between 10 and 17 years old who had a stem cell transplant for acute lymphoblastic leukemia, so the T cells may come from the graft donor.

There are many counts of this clonotype. The chain employs TRBV29-1 and TRBJ2-3; tentatively, D is TRBD2 (6 bases). The CDR3 loop spans 13 amino acids. Trimming cost V 1 base and J 5 bases, with 10 bases left between them. CDR1 and CDR2 from the germline V gene are SQVTM and ANQGSEA. The CDR3 region is CSVEGRGRDTQYF. For the CDR3, the DNA is TGCAGCGTTGAAGGACGGGGGAGAGATACGCAGTATTTT.

A few counts support this clonotype. The chain recombines TRBV4-1 with TRBJ1-2, with 8 bases fitting TRBD1. CDR1 and CDR2 from the germline V gene are MGHRA and YSYEKL. The CDR3 covers 13 residues. Unmatched junction bases numbered 3, after V lost 1 base and J lost 8 bases. The CDR3 loop is CASSQGTGLGYTF. CDR3 DNA: TGCGCCAGCAGCCAAGGGACAGGGTTGGGCTACACCTTC.

This clonotype has just a few counts. V is TRBV5-1 and J is TRBJ2-7; 13 bases fit TRBD2. Per the germline V gene, CDR1 is SGHRS and CDR2 is YFSETQ. This CDR3 spans 14 amino acids. V trimming: 3 bases; J trimming: 5 bases; junction bases outside the gene matches: 2. CDR3 region: CASSSGLAGHEQYF. The CDR3 DNA reads TGCGCCAGCAGCTCGGGACTAGCGGGACACGAGCAGTACTTC. Looking up the rest from reference TRBV5-1 and TRBJ2-7 gives the full variable domain: KAGVTQTPRYLIKTRGQQVTLSCSPISGHRSVSWYQQTPGQGLQFLFEYFSETQRNKGNFPGRFSGRQFSNSRSEMNVSTLELGDSALYLCASSSGLAGHEQYFGPGTRLTVT.

There are a few counts of this clonotype. The chain recombines TRBV5-1 with TRBJ2-1, with D perhaps TRBD1 or TRBD2 (5 bases each). V shed 3 bases and J shed 7 bases, with 11 bases lying between them. Per the germline V gene, CDR1 is SGHRS and CDR2 is YFSETQ. This CDR3 is built from 13 residues. CDR3 sequence reads: CASSWDLRNEQFF. For the CDR3, the DNA is TGCGCCAGCAGCTGGGACCTTCGGAATGAGCAGTTCTTC.

The chain uses TRBV19 and TRBJ1-2, with 10 bases aligning to TRBD1. Trimming took 10 bases from V and 2 from J; bases not matched to a gene: 10. This CDR3 has 15 residues. CDR1 is LNHDA and CDR2 is SQIVND in the germline V gene (reference sequence). The CDR3 nucleotides read TGTGCCACCCGGGACAGGGGAGTTTCGAACTATGGCTACACCTTC. Translated, it gives CATRDRGVSNYGYTF.

This clonotype showed up just a few times. CDR3 sequence: CAISRDSATNEKLFF. CDR3 nucleotide sequence: TGTGCCATCAGCCGGGACAGCGCAACTAATGAAAAACTGTTTTTT. The rearrangement uses TRBV10-3 and TRBJ1-4; TRBD1 aligns across 7 bases. Germline CDR1 ENHRY, CDR2 SYGVKD. CDR3 length: 15 amino acids. With 6 bases clipped from V and 0 bases from J, the junction kept 4 bases outside the gene matches.

This clonotype came up many times. The chain has TRBV20-1 and TRBJ2-1; D possibly corresponds to TRBD2 (6 bases). This CDR3 is built from 16 residues. Per germline, CDR1 DFQATT and CDR2 SNEGSKA (reference sequence). V lost 6 bases, J lost 1 base, and 19 bases lay in between. The CDR3 region has the DNA TGCAGTGCCCGACTTCTCCCCGGGAGATCCTACAATGAGCAGTTCTTC. Protein sequence: CSARLLPGRSYNEQFF.

The chain has TRBV5-4 and TRBJ1-1; D is possibly TRBD1 (6 bases). Germline assignment: CDR1 SGHNT and CDR2 YYREEE (reference sequence). The CDR3 sequence is 15 residues long. Deletions cut 0 bases from V and 2 bases from J, with 11 bases between. The CDR3 DNA reads TGTGCCAGCAGCTTGGTGTTACAGGGCAACACTGAAGCTTTCTTT. Its translation is CASSLVLQGNTEAFF.

This clonotype was detected only a few times. The chain recombines TRBV6-2 or TRBV6-3 with TRBJ2-7; D unresolved. The CDR3 extends over 13 amino acids. V was cut by 9 bases and J by 3 bases, with 15 bases left in between. Germline-derived CDR1 and CDR2 are MNHEY and SVGEGT. CDR3 nucleotide sequence: TGTGCCAGTCTAGAACTCTTTAACTACGAGCAGTACTTC. The encoded protein is CASLELFNYEQYF.

This clonotype was seen at least ten times. The chain is built from TRBV7-2 and TRBJ2-3; D unclear. Trimming shortened V by 5 bases and J by 2 bases, and 5 bases separated the two germline ends. CDR3 length equals 12 residues. Germline V gives CDR1 SGHTA, CDR2 FQGNSA. The CDR3, as DNA: TGTGCCAGCAGCACCTACACAGATACGCAGTATTTT. This translates into CASSTYTDTQYF. The full variable domain, its missing parts supplied by reference TRBV7-2 and TRBJ2-3, is GAGVSQSPSNKVTEKGKDVELRCDPISGHTALYWYRQSLGQGLEFLIYFQGNSAPDKSGLPSDRFSAERTGGSVSTLTIQRTQQEDSAVYLCASSTYTDTQYFGPGTRLTVL.

This clonotype has more than one count but fewer than ten. V and J are TRBV21-1 and TRBJ2-2; TRBD1 reflects the table's D call only, with no check against the DNA. TRBV21-1 is termed a pseudogene. This CDR3 contains 15 residues. CDR3 nucleotide sequence: TGTGCCAGCAGCGGGGGGACAGCAAACACCGGGGAGCTGTTTTTT. Protein sequence: CASSGGTANTGELFF.

This chain joins TRBV9 and TRBJ1-1; the D is unclear. V lost 0 bases and J 1 base, leaving 10 bases between the germline ends. The CDR3 totals 15 residues. Germline values: CDR1 SGDLS, CDR2 YYNGEE. This CDR3 reads CASSVVPIRNTEAFF. The DNA for the CDR3 is TGTGCCAGCAGCGTAGTACCGATCAGGAACACTGAAGCTTTCTTT.